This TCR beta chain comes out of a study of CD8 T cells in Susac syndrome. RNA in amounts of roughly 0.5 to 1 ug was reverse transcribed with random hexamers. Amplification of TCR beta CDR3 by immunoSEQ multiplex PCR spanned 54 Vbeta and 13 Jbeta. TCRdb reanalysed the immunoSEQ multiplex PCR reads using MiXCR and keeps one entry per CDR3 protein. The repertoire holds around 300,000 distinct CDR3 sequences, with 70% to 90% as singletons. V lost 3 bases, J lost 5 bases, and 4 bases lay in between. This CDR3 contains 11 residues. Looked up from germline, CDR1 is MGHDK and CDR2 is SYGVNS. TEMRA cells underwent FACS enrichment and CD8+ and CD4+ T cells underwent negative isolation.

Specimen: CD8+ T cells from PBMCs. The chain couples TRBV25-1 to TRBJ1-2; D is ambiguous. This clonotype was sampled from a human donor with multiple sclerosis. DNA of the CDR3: TGTGCCAGCAGTGATGGGTATGGCTACACCTTC. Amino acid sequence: CASSDGYGYTF.